This T cell receptor (beta chain) comes out of a study of cytomegalovirus exposure and HLA in healthy donors. Study-level results: When presence/absence was analysed, sequencing depth was taken to be roughly uniform across donors. Productive status was seen about 90% or about 30% of the time for most TCR beta V segments in an earlier analysis. Whilst most TCR sequences proved rare, a subset of public TCRs occurred across many donors.

Of note for this clone: The antigen is not known.

CDR3 length: 13 amino acids. V trimming: 4 bases; J trimming: 10 bases; junction bases outside the gene matches: 6. Germline V gene data show CDR1 as MGHDK and CDR2 as SYGVNS. The PCR was carried out with 60 Vbeta primers and 13 Jbeta primers. Data came from immunoSEQ multiplex PCR; TCRdb stores just in-frame clones and leaves some out. The sample includes more than 90,000 clones, around 82% seen only once; the top ten take about 0.69%. The chain carries TRBV25-1 and TRBJ1-2; 10 positions match TRBD1. The TCR was taken from a woman aged 60-75 years in good health and CMV-seronegative. The sample comprised PBMCs. CDR3 coding DNA: TGTGCCAGCAGTGTGGGACAGGGGAATGACTACACCTTC. Translation: CASSVGQGNDYTF.